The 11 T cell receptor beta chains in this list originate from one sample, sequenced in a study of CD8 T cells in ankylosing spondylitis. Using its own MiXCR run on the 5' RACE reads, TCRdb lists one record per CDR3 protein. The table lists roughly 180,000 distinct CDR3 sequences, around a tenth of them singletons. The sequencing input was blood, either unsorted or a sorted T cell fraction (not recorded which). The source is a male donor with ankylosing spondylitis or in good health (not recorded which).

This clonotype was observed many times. The CDR3 DNA reads as TGCGCCAGTATGGACGCGACGGTCGATACGCAGTATTTT. This encodes CASMDATVDTQYF. The V and J genes are TRBV5-1 and TRBJ2-3; D is uncertain. The ends were cut back, 8 bases at V and 6 bases at J, with 16 bases in the middle. Per germline, CDR1 SGHRS and CDR2 YFSETQ. The CDR3 runs 13 residues.

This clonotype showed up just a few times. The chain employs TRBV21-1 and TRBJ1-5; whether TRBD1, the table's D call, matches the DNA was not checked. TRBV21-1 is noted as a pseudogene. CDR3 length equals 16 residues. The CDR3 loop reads CASSKVSGEGNQPQHF. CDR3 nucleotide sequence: TGTGCCAGCAGCAAAGTGTCGGGGGAAGGCAATCAGCCCCAGCATTTT.

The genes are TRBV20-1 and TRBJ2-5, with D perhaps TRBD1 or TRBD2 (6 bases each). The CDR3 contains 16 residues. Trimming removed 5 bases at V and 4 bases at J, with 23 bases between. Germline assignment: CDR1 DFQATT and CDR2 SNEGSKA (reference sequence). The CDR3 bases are TGCAGTGCTCGGGGTGGGGGGCTCTTTACTTTAGAGACCCAGTACTTC. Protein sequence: CSARGGGLFTLETQYF.

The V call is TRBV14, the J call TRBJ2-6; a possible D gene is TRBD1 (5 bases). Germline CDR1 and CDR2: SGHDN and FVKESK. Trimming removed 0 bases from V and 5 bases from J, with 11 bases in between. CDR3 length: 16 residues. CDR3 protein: CASSQEGVRWANVLTF. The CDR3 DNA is TGTGCCAGCAGCCAAGAAGGGGTCCGATGGGCCAACGTCCTGACTTTC.

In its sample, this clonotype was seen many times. The CDR3 loop reads CASSQRTGVVRTEAFF. CDR3 DNA sequence: TGTGCCAGCAGCCAACGGACAGGGGTTGTTCGCACTGAAGCTTTCTTT. This chain connects TRBV3-1 to TRBJ1-1, with 9 nucleotides matching TRBD1. Germline V CDR1 and CDR2: LGHDT, YNNKEL (reference sequence). With V trimmed by 2 bases and J by 4 bases, 8 bases remained unmatched. The CDR3 is 16 amino acids.

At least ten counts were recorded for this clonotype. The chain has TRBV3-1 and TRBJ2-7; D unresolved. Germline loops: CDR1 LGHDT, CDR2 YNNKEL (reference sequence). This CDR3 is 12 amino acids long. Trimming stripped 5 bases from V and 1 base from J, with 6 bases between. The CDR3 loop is CASSGDSYEQYF. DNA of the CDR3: TGTGCCAGCAGCGGGGATTCCTACGAGCAGTACTTC.

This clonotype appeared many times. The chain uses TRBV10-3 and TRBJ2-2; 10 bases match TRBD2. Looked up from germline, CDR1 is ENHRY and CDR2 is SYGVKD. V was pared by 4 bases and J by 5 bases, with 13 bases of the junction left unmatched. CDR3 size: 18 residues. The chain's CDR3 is CAISGSPPGLASTGELFF. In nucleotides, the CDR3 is TGTGCCATCAGTGGCTCCCCCCCGGGACTAGCGTCTACCGGGGAGCTGTTTTTT.

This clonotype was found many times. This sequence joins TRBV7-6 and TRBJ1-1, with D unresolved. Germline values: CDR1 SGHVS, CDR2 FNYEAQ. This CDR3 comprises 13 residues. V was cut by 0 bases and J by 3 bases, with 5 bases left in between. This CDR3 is CASSLAPYTEAFF. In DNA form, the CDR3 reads TGTGCCAGCAGCTTAGCGCCGTACACTGAAGCTTTCTTT. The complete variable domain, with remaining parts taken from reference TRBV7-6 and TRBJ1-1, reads GAGVSQSPRYKVTKRGQDVALRCDPISGHVSLYWYRQALGQGPEFLTYFNYEAQQDKSGLPNDRFSAERPEGSISTLTIQRTEQRDSAMYRCASSLAPYTEAFFGQGTRLTVV.

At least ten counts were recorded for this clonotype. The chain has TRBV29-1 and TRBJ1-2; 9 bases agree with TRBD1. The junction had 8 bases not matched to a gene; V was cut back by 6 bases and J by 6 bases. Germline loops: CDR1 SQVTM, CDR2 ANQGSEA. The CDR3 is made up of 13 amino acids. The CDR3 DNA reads TGCAGCGTGGAACCGGGACAGGGAAATGGCTACACCTTC. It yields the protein CSVEPGQGNGYTF.

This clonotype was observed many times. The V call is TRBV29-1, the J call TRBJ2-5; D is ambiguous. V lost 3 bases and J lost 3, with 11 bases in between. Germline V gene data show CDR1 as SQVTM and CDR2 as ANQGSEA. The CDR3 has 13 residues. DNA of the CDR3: TGCAGCGTTGAGGTCGGGCAGAAAGAGACCCAGTACTTC. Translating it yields CSVEVGQKETQYF.

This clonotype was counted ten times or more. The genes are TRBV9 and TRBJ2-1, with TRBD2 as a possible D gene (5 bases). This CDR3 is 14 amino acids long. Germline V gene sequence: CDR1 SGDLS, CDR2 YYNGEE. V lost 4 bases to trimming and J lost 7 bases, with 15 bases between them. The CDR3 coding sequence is TGTGCCAGCAGCATAGCTAGCCTGGGGAATGAGCAGTTCTTC. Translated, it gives CASSIASLGNEQFF.